The T cell receptor (beta chain) under discussion was sequenced for a study of blood T cell repertoires in COVID-19. The wider study: Nucleic acid was either cDNA or gDNA, and it came from T cells, B-cell-depleted T cells, or PBMCs.

The method was immunoSEQ multiplex PCR; TCRdb's version includes in-frame clones alone and lacks a portion of them. The repertoire consists of 150,000 to 200,000 clones, with around 84% occurring once and the leading ten covering 14%. Germline V lookup: CDR1 KGHSH, CDR2 LQKENI. Trimming took 2 bases from V and 3 from J, leaving 7 bases between them. The CDR3 has 13 residues. This clone has a single count. This receptor was identified in a woman aged 65 to 85 with COVID-19, enrolled during active disease. The V gene is TRBV18, the J gene TRBJ2-5, with D maybe TRBD1 (6 bases). Sequences were obtained from peripheral blood. The CDR3 loop reads CASSPYREETQYF. The CDR3, as DNA: TGTGCCAGCTCACCATACAGGGAAGAGACCCAGTACTTC.